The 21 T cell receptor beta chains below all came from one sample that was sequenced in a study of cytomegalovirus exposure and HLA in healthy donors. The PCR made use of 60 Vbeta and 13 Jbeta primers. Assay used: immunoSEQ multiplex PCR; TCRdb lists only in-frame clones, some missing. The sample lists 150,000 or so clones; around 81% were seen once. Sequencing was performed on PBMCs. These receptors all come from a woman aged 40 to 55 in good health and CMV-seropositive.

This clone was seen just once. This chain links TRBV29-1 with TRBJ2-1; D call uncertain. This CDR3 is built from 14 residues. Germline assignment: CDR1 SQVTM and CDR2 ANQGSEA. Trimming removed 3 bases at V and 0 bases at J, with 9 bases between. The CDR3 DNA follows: TGCAGCGTTGAGGGCAGTAGCTCCTACAATGAGCAGTTCTTC. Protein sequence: CSVEGSSSYNEQFF.

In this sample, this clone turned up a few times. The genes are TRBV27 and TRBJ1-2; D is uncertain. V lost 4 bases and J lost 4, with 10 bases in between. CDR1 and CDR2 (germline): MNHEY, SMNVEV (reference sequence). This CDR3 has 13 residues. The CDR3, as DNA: TGTGCCAGCAGTTCGAGAACCGGCTATGGCTACACCTTC. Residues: CASSSRTGYGYTF.

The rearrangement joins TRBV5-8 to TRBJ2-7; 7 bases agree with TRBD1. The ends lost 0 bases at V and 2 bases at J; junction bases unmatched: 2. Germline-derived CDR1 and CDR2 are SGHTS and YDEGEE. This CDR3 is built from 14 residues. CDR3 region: CASSLGQGAYEQYF. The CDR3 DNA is TGTGCCAGCAGCTTGGGGCAGGGGGCCTACGAGCAGTACTTC.

The DNA for the CDR3 is TGTGCCAGCAGGGTACTAGCGGGGCCTTACGAGCAGTACTTC. The encoded protein is CASRVLAGPYEQYF. The chain links TRBV2 to TRBJ2-7, with 10 nucleotides matching TRBD2. This CDR3 comprises 14 residues. V gave up 6 bases and J gave up 4 bases; unmatched junction bases: 6. Germline assignment: CDR1 SNHLY and CDR2 FYNNEI.

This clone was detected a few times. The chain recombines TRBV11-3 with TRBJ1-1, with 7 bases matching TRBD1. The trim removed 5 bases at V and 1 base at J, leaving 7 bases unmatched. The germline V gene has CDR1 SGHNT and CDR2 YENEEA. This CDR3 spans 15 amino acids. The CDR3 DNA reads TGTGCCAGCAGCAAAGGCGGACAGGCGAACACTGAAGCTTTCTTT. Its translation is CASSKGGQANTEAFF.

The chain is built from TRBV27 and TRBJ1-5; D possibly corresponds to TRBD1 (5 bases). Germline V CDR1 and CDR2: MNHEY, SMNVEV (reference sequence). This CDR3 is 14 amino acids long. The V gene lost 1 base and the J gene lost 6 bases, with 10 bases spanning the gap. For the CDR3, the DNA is TGTGCCAGCAGTTTATATGGGGCTGGTCAGCCCCAGCATTTT. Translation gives CASSLYGAGQPQHF.

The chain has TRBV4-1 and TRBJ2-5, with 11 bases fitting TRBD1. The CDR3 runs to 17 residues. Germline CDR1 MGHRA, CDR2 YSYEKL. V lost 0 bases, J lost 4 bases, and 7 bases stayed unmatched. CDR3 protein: CASSQEGGQGARETQYF. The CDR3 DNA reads TGCGCCAGCAGCCAAGAGGGAGGACAGGGGGCCCGAGAGACCCAGTACTTC.

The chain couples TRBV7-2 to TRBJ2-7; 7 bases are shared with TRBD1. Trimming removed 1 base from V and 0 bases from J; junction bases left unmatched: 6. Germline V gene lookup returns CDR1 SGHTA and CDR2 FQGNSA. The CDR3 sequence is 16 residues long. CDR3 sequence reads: CASSLEVTGISYEQYF. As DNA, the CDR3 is TGTGCCAGCAGCTTAGAGGTGACAGGGATCTCCTACGAGCAGTACTTC. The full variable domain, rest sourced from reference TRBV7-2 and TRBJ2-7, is GAGVSQSPSNKVTEKGKDVELRCDPISGHTALYWYRQSLGQGLEFLIYFQGNSAPDKSGLPSDRFSAERTGGSVSTLTIQRTQQEDSAVYLCASSLEVTGISYEQYFGPGTRLTVT.

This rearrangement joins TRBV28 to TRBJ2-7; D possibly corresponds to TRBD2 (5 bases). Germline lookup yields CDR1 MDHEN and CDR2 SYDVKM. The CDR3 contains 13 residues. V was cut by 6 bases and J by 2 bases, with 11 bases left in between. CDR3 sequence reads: CASREDLTYEQYF. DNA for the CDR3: TGTGCCAGCAGAGAGGACTTAACCTACGAGCAGTACTTC.

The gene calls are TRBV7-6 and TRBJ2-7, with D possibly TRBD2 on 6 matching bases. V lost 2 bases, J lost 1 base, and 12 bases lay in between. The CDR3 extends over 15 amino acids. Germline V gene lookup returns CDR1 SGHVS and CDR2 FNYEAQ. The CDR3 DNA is TGTGCCAGCAGCTTAAACGAGGGAGGATCCTACGAGCAGTACTTC. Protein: CASSLNEGGSYEQYF.

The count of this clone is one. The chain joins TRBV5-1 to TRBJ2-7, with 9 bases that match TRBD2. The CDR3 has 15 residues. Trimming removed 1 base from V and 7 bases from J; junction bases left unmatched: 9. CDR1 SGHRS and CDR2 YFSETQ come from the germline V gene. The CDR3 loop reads CASSLTLAGSWEQYF. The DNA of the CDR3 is TGCGCCAGCAGCTTGACCCTAGCGGGAAGCTGGGAGCAGTACTTC. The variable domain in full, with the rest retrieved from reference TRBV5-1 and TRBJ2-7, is KAGVTQTPRYLIKTRGQQVTLSCSPISGHRSVSWYQQTPGQGLQFLFEYFSETQRNKGNFPGRFSGRQFSNSRSEMNVSTLELGDSALYLCASSLTLAGSWEQYFGPGTRLTVT.

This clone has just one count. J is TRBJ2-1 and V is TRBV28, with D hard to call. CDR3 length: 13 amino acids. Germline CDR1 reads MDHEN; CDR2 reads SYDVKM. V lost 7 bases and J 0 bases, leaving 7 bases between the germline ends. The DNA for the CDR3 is TGTGCCAGCATTCCTAGCTCCTACAATGAGCAGTTCTTC. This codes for CASIPSSYNEQFF.

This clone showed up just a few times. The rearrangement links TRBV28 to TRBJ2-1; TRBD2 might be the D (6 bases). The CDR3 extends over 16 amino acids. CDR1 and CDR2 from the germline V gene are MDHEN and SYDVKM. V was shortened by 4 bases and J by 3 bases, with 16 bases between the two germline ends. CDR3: CASSSPGTGIYNEQFF. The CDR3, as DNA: TGTGCCAGCAGTTCGCCCGGGACTGGTATCTACAATGAGCAGTTCTTC. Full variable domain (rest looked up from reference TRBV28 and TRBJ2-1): DVKVTQSSRYLVKRTGEKVFLECVQDMDHENMFWYRQDPGLGLRLIYFSYDVKMKEKGDIPEGYSVSREKKERFSLILESASTNQTSMYLCASSSPGTGIYNEQFFGPGTRLTVL.

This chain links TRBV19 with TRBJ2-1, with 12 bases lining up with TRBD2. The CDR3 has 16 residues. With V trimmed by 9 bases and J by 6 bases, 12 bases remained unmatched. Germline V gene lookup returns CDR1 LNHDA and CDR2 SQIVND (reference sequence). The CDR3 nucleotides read TGTGCCAGCTCACCCTTGACTAGCGGGAGAAGCAATGAGCAGTTCTTC. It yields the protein CASSPLTSGRSNEQFF.

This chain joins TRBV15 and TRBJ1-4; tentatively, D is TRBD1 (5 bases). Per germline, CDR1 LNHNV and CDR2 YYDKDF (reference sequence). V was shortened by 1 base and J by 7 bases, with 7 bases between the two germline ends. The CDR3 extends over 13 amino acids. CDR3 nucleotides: TGTGCCACCAGCAGAGGGGGCAGTGAAAAACTGTTTTTT. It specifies CATSRGGSEKLFF.

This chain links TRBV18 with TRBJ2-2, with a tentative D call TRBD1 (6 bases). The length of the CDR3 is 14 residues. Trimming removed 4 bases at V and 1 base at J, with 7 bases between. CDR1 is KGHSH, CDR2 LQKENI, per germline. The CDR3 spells CASSHRENTGELFF. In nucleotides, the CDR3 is TGTGCCAGCTCACACAGGGAGAACACCGGGGAGCTGTTTTTT.

CDR3 bases: TGTGCCAGTAGTAACCTCCAGCGGTCCTACGAGCAGTACTTC. It yields the protein CASSNLQRSYEQYF. The chain recombines TRBV19 with TRBJ2-5, with D possibly being TRBD2 (5 bases). TRBJ2-7 explains the end of the DNA better; the J call may be wrong. Germline CDR1 is LNHDA and CDR2 is SQIVND (reference sequence). The CDR3 has 14 residues.

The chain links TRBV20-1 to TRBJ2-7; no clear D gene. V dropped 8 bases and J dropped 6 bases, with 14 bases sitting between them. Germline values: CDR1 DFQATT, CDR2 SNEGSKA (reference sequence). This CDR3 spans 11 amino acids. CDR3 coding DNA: TGCAGTACAGTCGAGTGTTGCGAGCAGTACTTC. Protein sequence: CSTVECCEQYF.

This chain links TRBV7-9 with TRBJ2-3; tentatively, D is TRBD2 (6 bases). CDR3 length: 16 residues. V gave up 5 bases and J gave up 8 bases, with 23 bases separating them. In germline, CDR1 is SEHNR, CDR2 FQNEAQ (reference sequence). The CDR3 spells CASSPGVADVDATQYF. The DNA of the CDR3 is TGTGCCAGCAGCCCGGGGGTAGCGGATGTTGATGCTACGCAGTATTTT. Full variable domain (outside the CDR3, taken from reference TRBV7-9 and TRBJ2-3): DTGVSQNPRHKITKRGQNVTFRCDPISEHNRLYWYRQTLGQGPEFLTYFQNEAQLEKSRLLSDRFSAERPKGSFSTLEIQRTEQGDSAMYLCASSPGVADVDATQYFGPGTRLTVL.

CDR3 sequence reads: CASSGAGGPADTQYF. CDR3 DNA sequence: TGTGCCAGCAGCGGAGCGGGAGGGCCTGCAGATACGCAGTATTTT. The chain employs TRBV9 and TRBJ2-3; the match to TRBD2 covers 10 bases. CDR3 length: 15 residues. The germline V gene has CDR1 SGDLS and CDR2 YYNGEE. V lost 3 bases to trimming and J lost 4 bases; unmatched junction nucleotides: 5.

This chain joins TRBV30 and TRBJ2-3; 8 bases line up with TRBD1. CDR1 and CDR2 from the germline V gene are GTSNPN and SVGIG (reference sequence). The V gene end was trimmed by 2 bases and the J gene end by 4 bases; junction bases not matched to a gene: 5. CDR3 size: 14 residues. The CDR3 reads CAWSPGQGADTQYF. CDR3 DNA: TGTGCCTGGAGTCCAGGACAGGGAGCAGATACGCAGTATTTT.